These T cell receptor beta chains were read from a single sample in a study of cytomegalovirus exposure and HLA in healthy donors. Only in-frame clones appear in the TCRdb table, and some are missing; sequencing was by immunoSEQ multiplex PCR. In the table there are approximately 140,000 clones, 65% to 80% of which are singletons. What was sequenced was PBMCs. The receptor source for this set is a male donor in good health and CMV-seropositive. CDR3s include the opening cysteine and the closing phenylalanine or tryptophan. D genes are given only for firm matches. The size of a clone is reported for some rows only, either as once, few or many, or as a class for expanded clones.

d_gene	v_gene	abundance	j_gene	CDR3aa	CDR3nt
TRBD1	TRBV4-1	.	TRBJ2-7	CASSQDPGQGAAYEQYF	TGCGCCAGCAGCCAAGATCCCGGACAGGGAGCGGCCTACGAGCAGTACTTC
.	TRBV6-5	once	TRBJ2-7	CASSDSAFSYEQYF	TGTGCCAGCAGCGACAGTGCCTTTTCCTACGAGCAGTACTTC
.	TRBV7-9	.	TRBJ2-7	CASRGDLPTYEQYF	TGTGCCAGCAGAGGGGACTTACCAACCTACGAGCAGTACTTC
.	TRBV29-1	.	TRBJ1-1	CSVREAGIYEAFF	TGCAGCGTTCGGGAAGCCGGCATCTATGAAGCTTTCTTT
.	TRBV18	.	TRBJ1-6	CATSDEGGQNSPLHF	TGTGCCACCTCCGATGAGGGGGGGCAAAATTCACCCCTCCACTTT
TRBD1	TRBV19	once	TRBJ1-1	CASSTRGQGGTTEAFF	TGTGCCAGTAGTACGAGGGGACAGGGAGGTACTACAGAAGCTTTCTTT
.	TRBV14	once	TRBJ2-3	CASSPLTISTQYF	TGTGCCAGCAGCCCCCTCACTATTTCCACGCAGTATTTT
TRBD1	TRBV6-1	few	TRBJ2-2	CASTRGQQNTGELFF	TGTGCCAGCACCCGGGGACAGCAGAACACCGGGGAGCTGTTTTTT
TRBD1	TRBV6-1	.	TRBJ1-2	CASSGLGTGKLNYGYPF	TGTGCCAGCAGTGGGCTCGGGACAGGCAAGTTGAACTATGGCTACCCCTTC
TRBD2	TRBV6-5	.	TRBJ2-3	CASSYRAGGRLDTQYF	TGTGCCAGCAGTTACCGAGCGGGAGGGCGTCTAGATACGCAGTATTTT
.	TRBV9	.	TRBJ1-6	CASSVDHGGANSPLHF	TGTGCCAGCAGCGTAGATCATGGGGGGGCCAATTCACCCCTCCACTTT
TRBD2	TRBV19	.	TRBJ2-3	CASRGSGSTDTQYF	TGTGCCAGTCGGGGTAGCGGGAGCACAGATACGCAGTATTTT
.	TRBV6-6	few	TRBJ2-7	CASSPGFPGEQYF	TGTGCCAGCAGCCCAGGGTTCCCAGGCGAGCAGTACTTC
TRBD1	TRBV2	.	TRBJ2-6	CASSLQGVNSGANVLTF	TGTGCCAGCAGCTTACAGGGGGTAAACTCTGGGGCCAACGTCCTGACTTTC
TRBD1	TRBV5-1	.	TRBJ2-2	CASSLQPTGTGAGELFF	TGCGCCAGCAGCTTGCAACCTACCGGGACAGGGGCCGGGGAGCTGTTTTTT